The present T cell receptor beta chain was sequenced within a study of T-cell reconstitution after alpha-beta-depleted transplantation in children. The library targeted TCRbeta and was prepared with unique molecular identifiers. Each CDR3 protein gets one entry after TCRdb re-called the PCR reads with MiXCR. This sample yields some 590,000 distinct CDR3 sequences, of which over 9.5% are seen a single time; about 4% belongs to the top ten. There are many counts of this clonotype. Germline-derived CDR1 and CDR2 are SGHVS and FNYEAQ. The CDR3 runs 14 residues. V lost 5 bases to trimming and J lost 7 bases; unmatched junction nucleotides: 5.

The chain combines TRBV7-6 with TRBJ1-4, with 9 bases aligning to TRBD1. The clonotype originates from a human donor who donated a stem cell graft to a child with acute myeloid leukemia. The starting material was PBMCs from the stem cell graft donor, obtained from the stem cell graft. CDR3 in DNA: TGTGCCAGCAGCAAGACAGGGGGTGGTGAAAAACTGTTTTTT. Its translation is CASSKTGGGEKLFF.